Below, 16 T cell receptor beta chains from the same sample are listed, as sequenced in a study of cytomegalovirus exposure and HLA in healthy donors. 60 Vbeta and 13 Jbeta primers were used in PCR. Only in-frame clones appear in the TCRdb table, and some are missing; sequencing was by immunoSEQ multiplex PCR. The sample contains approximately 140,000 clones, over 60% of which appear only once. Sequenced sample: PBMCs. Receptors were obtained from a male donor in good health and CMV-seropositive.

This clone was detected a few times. The chain's CDR3 is CASRLQGSGNVLTF. DNA of the CDR3: TGTGCCAGCAGACTCCAGGGTAGCGGCAACGTCCTGACTTTC. The chain combines TRBV6-5 with TRBJ2-6, with D maybe TRBD2 (6 bases). The length of the CDR3 is 14 residues. Per the germline V gene, CDR1 is MNHEY and CDR2 is SVGAGI. V was clipped by 6 bases and J by 9 bases, with 15 bases between them.

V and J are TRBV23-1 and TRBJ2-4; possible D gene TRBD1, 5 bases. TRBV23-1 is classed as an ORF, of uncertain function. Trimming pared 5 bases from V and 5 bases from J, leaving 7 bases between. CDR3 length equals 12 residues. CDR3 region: CASSSRENIQYF. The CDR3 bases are TGCGCCAGCAGTAGCAGGGAAAACATTCAGTACTTC.

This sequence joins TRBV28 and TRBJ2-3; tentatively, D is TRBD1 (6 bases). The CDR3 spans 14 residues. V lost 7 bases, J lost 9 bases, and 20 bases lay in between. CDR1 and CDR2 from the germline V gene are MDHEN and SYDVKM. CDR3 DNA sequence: TGTGCCAGCATTGGGGGCCGTTTCGGGTGGACGCAGTATTTT. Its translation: CASIGGRFGWTQYF.

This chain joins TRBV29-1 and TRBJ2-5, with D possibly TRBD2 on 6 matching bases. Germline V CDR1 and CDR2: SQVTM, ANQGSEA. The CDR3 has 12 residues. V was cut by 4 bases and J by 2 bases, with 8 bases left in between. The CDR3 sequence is CSVVAGQETQYF. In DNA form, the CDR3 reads TGCAGCGTTGTGGCGGGGCAAGAGACCCAGTACTTC.

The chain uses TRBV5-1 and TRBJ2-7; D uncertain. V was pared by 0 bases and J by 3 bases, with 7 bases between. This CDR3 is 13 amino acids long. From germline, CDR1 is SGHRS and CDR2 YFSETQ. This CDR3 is CASSLDSLYEQYF. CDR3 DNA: TGCGCCAGCAGCTTGGACAGCCTCTACGAGCAGTACTTC.

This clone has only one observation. The CDR3 DNA follows: TGTGCCAGCAGCGTAGGGGGGGGCAGGGGGCCCTCTGAAGCTTTCTTT. Amino acid sequence: CASSVGGGRGPSEAFF. The chain couples TRBV9 to TRBJ1-1; 8 nucleotides match TRBD1. The CDR3 contains 16 residues. The germline V gene encodes CDR1 SGDLS and CDR2 YYNGEE. Germline trimming cut 0 bases from V and 6 bases from J; bases unmatched to any gene: 10.

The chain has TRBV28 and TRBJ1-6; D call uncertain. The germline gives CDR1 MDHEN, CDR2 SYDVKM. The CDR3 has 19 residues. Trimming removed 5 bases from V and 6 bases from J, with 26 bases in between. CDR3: CASSPPLHRDARVNSPLHF. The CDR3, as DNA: TGTGCCAGCAGTCCTCCTCTCCACCGGGATGCCCGTGTTAATTCACCCCTCCACTTT.

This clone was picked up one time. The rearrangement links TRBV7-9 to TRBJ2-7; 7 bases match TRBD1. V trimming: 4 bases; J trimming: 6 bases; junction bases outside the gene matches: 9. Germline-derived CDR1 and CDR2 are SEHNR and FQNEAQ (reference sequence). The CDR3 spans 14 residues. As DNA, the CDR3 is TGTGCCAGCAGCTCTACAGGGGTGGCGGCCGAGCAGTACTTC. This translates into CASSSTGVAAEQYF.

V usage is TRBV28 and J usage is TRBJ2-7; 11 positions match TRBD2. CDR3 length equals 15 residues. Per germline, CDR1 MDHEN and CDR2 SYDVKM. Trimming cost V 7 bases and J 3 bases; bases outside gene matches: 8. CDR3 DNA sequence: TGTGCCAGCAAGTTTATCGGGACTAGCGGCTACGAGCAGTACTTC. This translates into CASKFIGTSGYEQYF.

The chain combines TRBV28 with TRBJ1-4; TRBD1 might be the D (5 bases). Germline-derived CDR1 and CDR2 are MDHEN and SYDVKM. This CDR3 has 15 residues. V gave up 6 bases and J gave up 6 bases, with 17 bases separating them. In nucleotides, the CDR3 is TGTGCCAGCAGGGGGCATGTTTGGCTTCATGAAAAACTGTTTTTT. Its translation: CASRGHVWLHEKLFF.

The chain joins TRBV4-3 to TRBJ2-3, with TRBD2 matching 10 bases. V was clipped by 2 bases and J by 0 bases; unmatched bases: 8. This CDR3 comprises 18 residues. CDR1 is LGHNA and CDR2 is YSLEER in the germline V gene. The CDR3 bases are TGCGCCAGCAGCCAAAACGTCAGAGCGGGAGGGAGCACAGATACGCAGTATTTT. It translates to CASSQNVRAGGSTDTQYF.

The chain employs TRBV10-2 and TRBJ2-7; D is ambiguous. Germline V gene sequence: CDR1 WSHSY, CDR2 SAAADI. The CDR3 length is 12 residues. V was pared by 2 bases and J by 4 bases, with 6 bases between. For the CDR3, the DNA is TGCGCCAGCAGTGAGGCGTTATACGAGCAGTACTTC. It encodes CASSEALYEQYF.

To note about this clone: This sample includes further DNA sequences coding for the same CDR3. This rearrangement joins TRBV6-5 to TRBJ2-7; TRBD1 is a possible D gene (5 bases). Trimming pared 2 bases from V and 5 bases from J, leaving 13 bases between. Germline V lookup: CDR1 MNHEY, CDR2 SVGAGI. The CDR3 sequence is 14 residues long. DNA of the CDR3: TGTGCCAGCAGTTACGGGTGGCAGGGCAACGAGCAGTACTTC. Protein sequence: CASSYGWQGNEQYF.

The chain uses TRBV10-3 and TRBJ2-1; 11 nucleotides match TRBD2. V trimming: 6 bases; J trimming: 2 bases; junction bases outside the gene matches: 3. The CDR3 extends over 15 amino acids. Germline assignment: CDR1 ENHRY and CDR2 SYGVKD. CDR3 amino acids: CAISLAGGTYNEQFF. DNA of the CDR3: TGTGCCATCAGCCTAGCGGGAGGAACCTACAATGAGCAGTTCTTC.

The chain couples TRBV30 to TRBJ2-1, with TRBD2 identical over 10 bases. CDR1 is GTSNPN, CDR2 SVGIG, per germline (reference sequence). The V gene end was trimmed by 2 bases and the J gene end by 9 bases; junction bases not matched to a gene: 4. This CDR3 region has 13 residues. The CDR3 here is CAWSSSGSGEQFF. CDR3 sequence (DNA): TGTGCCTGGAGTTCTAGCGGGAGCGGTGAGCAGTTCTTC.

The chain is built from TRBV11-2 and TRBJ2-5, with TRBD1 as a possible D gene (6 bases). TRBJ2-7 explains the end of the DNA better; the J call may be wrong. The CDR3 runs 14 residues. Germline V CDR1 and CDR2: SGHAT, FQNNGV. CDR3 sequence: CASSPNRDAYEQYF. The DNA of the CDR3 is TGTGCCAGCAGCCCAAACAGGGATGCCTACGAGCAGTACTTC.